Below, 19 T cell receptor beta chains from the same sample are listed, as sequenced in a study of shared clonotypes between healthy human individuals. Here immunoSEQ multiplex PCR was the method, and the copy in TCRdb shows in-frame clones only, minus some. The table has some 2.1 million clones, around 95% seen once. Sequenced: naive CD4+ T cells sorted from blood. The subset: CD45RA+ positively selected. These receptors were taken from a man between 18 and 35 years old in good health.

The chain combines TRBV19 with TRBJ2-7; TRBD1 or TRBD2 may be the D gene (5 bases each). Germline lookup yields CDR1 LNHDA and CDR2 SQIVND (reference sequence). V was trimmed by 5 bases and J by 0 bases, leaving 14 bases between them. This CDR3 contains 15 residues. CDR3 protein: CASSEGTDASYEQYF. The CDR3 bases are TGTGCCAGTAGTGAAGGGACCGACGCCTCCTACGAGCAGTACTTC.

The V gene is TRBV9, the J gene TRBJ1-1; no firm D call. From germline, CDR1 is SGDLS and CDR2 YYNGEE. The ends were cut back, 7 bases at V and 1 base at J, with 14 bases in the middle. This CDR3 is 14 amino acids long. The CDR3 here is CASPFRRSNTEAFF. The CDR3, as DNA: TGTGCCAGCCCCTTCCGGCGGTCGAACACTGAAGCTTTCTTT. Full variable domain (missing parts from reference TRBV9 and TRBJ1-1): DSGVTQTPKHLITATGQRVTLRCSPRSGDLSVYWYQQSLDQGLQFLIQYYNGEERAKGNILERFSAQQFPDLHSELNLSSLELGDSALYFCASPFRRSNTEAFFGQGTRLTVV.

The table lists this clone with a few counts. V gene TRBV28 combines with J gene TRBJ1-5, with 9 bases aligning to TRBD1. After removal of 5 bases from V and 1 base from J, the junction contained 3 bases not matched to a gene. CDR1 MDHEN and CDR2 SYDVKM come from the germline V gene. CDR3 length equals 15 residues. The CDR3 DNA follows: TGTGCCAGCAGTATGGACAGGGGAAGCAATCAGCCCCAGCATTTT. Protein: CASSMDRGSNQPQHF.

This chain connects TRBV15 to TRBJ1-6, with D hard to call. The CDR3 has 17 residues. Looked up from germline, CDR1 is LNHNV and CDR2 is YYDKDF (reference sequence). V gave up 6 bases and J gave up 0 bases, with 15 bases separating them. This CDR3 is CATRPTFGSSYNSPLHF. DNA for the CDR3: TGTGCCACCAGGCCGACATTCGGGAGCTCCTATAATTCACCCCTCCACTTT. The full variable domain, rest sourced from reference TRBV15 and TRBJ1-6, is DAMVIQNPRYQVTQFGKPVTLSCSQTLNHNVMYWYQQKSSQAPKLLFHYYDKDFNNEADTPDNFQSRRPNTSFCFLDIRSPGLGDTAMYLCATRPTFGSSYNSPLHFGNGTRLTVT.

The chain links TRBV20-1 to TRBJ1-1; D ambiguous. This CDR3 has 11 amino acids. Germline V gene data show CDR1 as DFQATT and CDR2 as SNEGSKA (reference sequence). CDR3: CSPKLNTEAFF. The CDR3 nucleotides read TGCAGCCCAAAGTTGAACACTGAAGCTTTCTTT.

The chain combines TRBV5-8 with TRBJ1-3; D not certain. This CDR3 has 16 residues. V lost 0 bases to trimming and J lost 3 bases, with 13 bases between them. The V gene's germline CDR1 is SGHTS and CDR2 YDEGEE. CDR3 loop: CASSLVVVLDGNTIYF. In DNA, the CDR3 is TGTGCCAGCAGCTTGGTTGTGGTTCTAGATGGAAACACCATATATTTT.

The chain combines TRBV5-6 with TRBJ2-5; 7 bases align to TRBD2. Trimming cost V 1 base and J 2 bases; bases outside gene matches: 11. The germline V gene has CDR1 SGHDT and CDR2 YYEEEE. This CDR3 contains 17 residues. The CDR3 region has the DNA TGTGCCAGCAGCTTGTTGACGGGAGCGGGAAAACAAGAGACCCAGTACTTC. This sequence encodes CASSLLTGAGKQETQYF.

The chain couples TRBV2 to TRBJ2-7, with a weak D call TRBD1 (6 bases). From germline, CDR1 is SNHLY and CDR2 FYNNEI. V lost 6 bases, J lost 0 bases, and 9 bases lay in between. The CDR3 is 13 residues long. CDR3 region: CASRRTVSYEQYF. The CDR3 DNA follows: TGTGCCAGCAGAAGGACAGTCTCCTACGAGCAGTACTTC.

This sequence joins TRBV5-1 and TRBJ2-7; 8 bases map to TRBD2. V lost 4 bases to trimming and J lost 2 bases; unmatched junction nucleotides: 8. The germline gives CDR1 SGHRS, CDR2 YFSETQ. The CDR3 contains 15 residues. CDR3 region: CASSLEAGAAYEQYF. For the CDR3, the DNA is TGCGCCAGCAGCCTGGAAGCGGGAGCCGCCTACGAGCAGTACTTC.

The V and J genes are TRBV4-1 and TRBJ2-5, with a tentative D call TRBD1 (5 bases). V was cut by 0 bases and J by 7 bases, with 21 bases left in between. The CDR3 extends over 17 amino acids. The V gene's germline CDR1 is MGHRA and CDR2 YSYEKL. In DNA, the CDR3 is TGCGCCAGCAGCCAAGATCTGCCAGGGCAAGACACTGCGACCCAGTACTTC. It specifies CASSQDLPGQDTATQYF.

The V and J genes are TRBV6-5 and TRBJ1-2, with D perhaps TRBD1 (5 bases). Trimming took off 7 bases at V and 8 bases at J, with 23 bases between the two ends. Germline V gives CDR1 MNHEY, CDR2 SVGAGI. This CDR3 is 15 amino acids long. The CDR3 loop reads CASTNIPQGQSGYTF. CDR3 sequence (DNA): TGTGCCAGCACCAACATCCCCCAGGGCCAGTCCGGCTACACCTTC.

Here the CDR3 DNA reads TGTGCCAGCAGTTTCCCCAGGGCCCTGAACACCGGGGAGCTGTTTTTT. Protein product: CASSFPRALNTGELFF. The chain uses TRBV27 and TRBJ2-2, with D perhaps TRBD1 (5 bases). Trimming took 3 bases from V and 1 from J, leaving 12 bases between them. CDR1 is MNHEY, CDR2 SMNVEV, per germline (reference sequence). The length of the CDR3 is 16 residues.

V is TRBV5-1 and J is TRBJ2-1; TRBD2 is a possible D gene (5 bases). V was clipped by 4 bases and J by 7 bases, with 15 bases between them. CDR1 is SGHRS and CDR2 is YFSETQ in the germline V gene. This CDR3 has 14 amino acids. The CDR3 DNA is TGCGCCAGCAGCCCGGCCGGGATTCTGAATGAGCAGTTCTTC. This gives the protein CASSPAGILNEQFF.

The V gene is TRBV7-9, the J gene TRBJ2-7; D uncertain. V was cut by 6 bases and J by 4 bases, with 13 bases left in between. The germline V gene encodes CDR1 SEHNR and CDR2 FQNEAQ (reference sequence). This CDR3 is built from 13 residues. The CDR3 sequence is CASSLSPAYEQYF. The CDR3 DNA reads TGTGCCAGCAGTCTCAGCCCCGCTTACGAGCAGTACTTC. Full variable domain (missing parts from reference TRBV7-9 and TRBJ2-7): DTGVSQNPRHKITKRGQNVTFRCDPISEHNRLYWYRQTLGQGPEFLTYFQNEAQLEKSRLLSDRFSAERPKGSFSTLEIQRTEQGDSAMYLCASSLSPAYEQYFGPGTRLTVT.

The rearrangement uses TRBV14 and TRBJ1-3, with a possible D match to TRBD1 (5 bases). CDR1 and CDR2 (germline): SGHDN, FVKESK. Trimming removed 1 base from V and 1 base from J, with 11 bases in between. The CDR3 covers 16 residues. CDR3 protein: CASSQGQDTSGNTIYF. The CDR3 DNA sequence: TGTGCCAGCAGCCAAGGGCAGGACACTTCTGGAAACACCATATATTTT.

This chain joins TRBV6-5 and TRBJ1-6; D might be TRBD1 (5 bases). This CDR3 is built from 13 residues. Germline loops: CDR1 MNHEY, CDR2 SVGAGI. V lost 7 bases to trimming and J lost 7 bases, with 11 bases between them. This CDR3 reads CASKLGVNSPLHF. CDR3 sequence (DNA): TGTGCCAGCAAGTTGGGGGTGAATTCACCCCTCCACTTT.

V is TRBV5-1 and J is TRBJ2-2; D remains unclear. V was cut by 0 bases and J by 6 bases, with 15 bases left in between. This CDR3 spans 16 amino acids. The germline gives CDR1 SGHRS, CDR2 YFSETQ. CDR3 sequence: CASSLGWTIPPGELFF. The DNA for the CDR3 is TGCGCCAGCAGCTTGGGGTGGACGATACCCCCCGGGGAGCTGTTTTTT.

The chain couples TRBV9 to TRBJ1-4; D not resolved. The length of the CDR3 is 13 residues. Trimming took off 0 bases at V and 5 bases at J, with 5 bases between the two ends. Germline-derived CDR1 and CDR2 are SGDLS and YYNGEE. CDR3 in DNA: TGTGCCAGCAGCGTAGGTATAAATGAAAAACTGTTTTTT. Encoded protein: CASSVGINEKLFF.

This chain uses TRBV7-2 with TRBJ2-7; TRBD2 aligns across 12 bases. The germline V gene encodes CDR1 SGHTA and CDR2 FQGNSA. The CDR3 sequence is 15 residues long. J was trimmed by 6 bases and V by 5 bases; bases with no gene match: 8. The CDR3 sequence: CASSPGLAGLPEQYF. DNA for the CDR3: TGTGCCAGCAGCCCTGGACTAGCGGGATTGCCCGAGCAGTACTTC.